This TCR beta chain originates from a study of cytomegalovirus exposure and HLA in healthy donors. PCR involved 60 Vbeta and 13 Jbeta primers. Using immunoSEQ multiplex PCR, the repertoire was profiled, and TCRdb retains in-frame clones only, with some absent. The sample lists some 150,000 clones, roughly 76% occurring once. Findings and caveats of the study: Most likely, a cluster of highly shared sequence variants arose as a sequencing artifact. Several of the most significant clusters were apparently associated with common viral pathogens in a later analysis. Analyses of presence and absence presupposed an approximately uniform sequencing depth across donors. The listing of some 170 TCR beta chains classed them as cytomegalovirus-associated.

CDR1 and CDR2 from the germline V gene are LGHNA and YNFKEQ. This CDR3 comprises 17 residues. V was pared by 6 bases and J by 0 bases, with 11 bases of the junction left unmatched. About this clone itself: Its specificity is not known.

Sequenced material: PBMCs. The sequence derives from a woman in her late teens or twenties in good health and CMV-seropositive. The genes are TRBV4-2 and TRBJ2-4, with TRBD1 matching 7 bases. CDR3 sequence (DNA): TGTGCCAGCAGTTCCCGGACAGGAGCCTTAGCCAAAAACATTCAGTACTTC. Encoded protein: CASSSRTGALAKNIQYF.